Listed below are T cell receptor beta chains from one sample, sequenced in a study of T cells in Graves' hyperthyroidism and ophthalmopathy. Using its own MiXCR run on the multiplex PCR reads, TCRdb lists one record per CDR3 protein. The sample shows around 350,000 distinct CDR3 sequences, around 15% of them seen only once. The source material was blood. Receptors originate from a woman in her sixties with Graves' ophthalmopathy. The CDR3 runs from the conserved cysteine through the conserved F or W. A D gene is named only where the DNA matches it firmly. Some rows mark clone size as missing; the rest say once, few, many or name a class of expanded clone.

size,D,V,J,CDR3,DNA
many,TRBD2,TRBV12-3/TRBV12-4,TRBJ2-1,CASSTPGLAGGPWSYNEQFF,TGTGCCAGCAGTACCCCGGGACTAGCGGGAGGGCCGTGGTCCTACAATGAGCAGTTCTTC
few,TRBD1,TRBV19,TRBJ2-1,CASKSGTGGTNEQFF,TGTGCCAGTAAATCCGGGACAGGGGGCACGAATGAGCAGTTCTTC
.,TRBD1,TRBV12-3/TRBV12-4,TRBJ2-7,CASAGQGKNEQYF,TGTGCCTCAGCGGGACAGGGCAAAAACGAGCAGTACTTC
.,.,TRBV6-5,TRBJ1-5,CASSYSKGTNQPQHF,TGTGCCAGCAGTTACTCGAAGGGGACCAATCAGCCCCAGCATTTT
many,TRBD2,TRBV6-6,TRBJ2-7,CASSYPGGSSYEQYF,TGTGCCAGCAGTTACCCCGGGGGGAGCTCCTACGAGCAGTACTTC
.,.,TRBV6-1,TRBJ1-1,CTSSSTGRNTEAFF,TGTACCAGCAGTAGCACGGGGCGGAACACTGAAGCTTTCTTT
many,TRBD1,TRBV3-1,TRBJ2-3,CASTPGQSFVDTQYF,TGTGCCAGCACCCCGGGACAGTCCTTCGTAGATACGCAGTATTTT
few,.,TRBV2,TRBJ2-3,CASSPHTRTSTDTQYF,TGTGCCAGCAGTCCCCACACCCGCACTAGCACAGATACGCAGTATTTT
many,.,TRBV6-1,TRBJ2-5,CASSAGFQETQYF,TGTGCCAGCAGTGCGGGGTTCCAAGAGACCCAGTACTTC
.,.,TRBV19,TRBJ2-1,CASSTLLTSEQFF,TGTGCCAGTAGTACCCTACTTACTTCTGAGCAGTTCTTC
few,.,TRBV2,TRBJ1-5,CASSQGRGQPQHF,TGTGCCAGCAGCCAGGGAAGAGGTCAGCCCCAGCATTTT
many,.,TRBV7-2,TRBJ2-5,CASSSGLIIEETQYF,TGTGCCAGCAGCTCCGGTCTAATCATAGAAGAGACCCAGTACTTC
.,.,TRBV7-2,TRBJ2-7,CASSLDFNYEQYF,TGTGCCAGCAGCTTAGACTTCAACTACGAGCAGTACTTC
few,.,TRBV5-4,TRBJ2-4,CASSLPSAKNIQYF,TGTGCCAGCAGCTTACCGTCGGCCAAAAACATTCAGTACTTC
few,TRBD2,TRBV9,TRBJ2-1,CASSFRTSGGEQFF,TGTGCCAGCAGCTTCCGGACTAGCGGAGGGGAGCAGTTCTTC
.,.,TRBV7-9,TRBJ2-1,CASSGEHRSNEQFF,TGTGCCAGCAGCGGCGAGCACAGGAGTAATGAGCAGTTCTTC
.,TRBD1,TRBV19,TRBJ1-2,CASTKSTGAGYGYTF,TGTGCCAGTACCAAATCGACAGGGGCAGGTTATGGCTACACCTTC
.,.,TRBV29-1,TRBJ2-1,CSVEFATGGSVYNEQFF,TGCAGCGTTGAATTCGCTACCGGGGGTTCAGTTTACAATGAGCAGTTCTTC
few,TRBD1,TRBV29-1,TRBJ1-1,CSVEGDRGLNTEAFF,TGCAGCGTTGAAGGAGACAGGGGTTTGAACACTGAAGCTTTCTTT
few,TRBD1,TRBV2,TRBJ1-2,CASSLGRGQSNYGYTF,TGTGCCAGCAGTCTCGGGCGGGGACAGTCTAACTATGGCTACACCTTC
many,TRBD1,TRBV28,TRBJ1-1,CASSSLGQRNTEAFF,TGTGCCAGCAGTTCCTTGGGACAGCGCAACACTGAAGCTTTCTTT
many,.,TRBV5-1,TRBJ2-7,CASSLGPGSSYEQYF,TGCGCCAGCAGCTTGGGGCCAGGAAGCTCCTACGAGCAGTACTTC
many,.,TRBV2,TRBJ2-1,CASTVAVQRNEQFF,TGTGCCAGCACCGTAGCGGTCCAGAGGAATGAGCAGTTCTTC
.,TRBD1,TRBV28,TRBJ1-5,CASSLLGPGQGIVRSNQPQHF,TGTGCCAGCAGTTTATTGGGACCGGGACAGGGGATAGTAAGAAGCAATCAGCCCCAGCATTTT
.,.,TRBV2,TRBJ2-3,CASPPRERMDTQYF,TGTGCCAGCCCCCCCCGGGAGAGGATGGATACGCAGTATTTT
few,.,TRBV16,TRBJ1-2,CASSYTDNYGYTF,TGTGCCAGCAGCTATACAGATAACTATGGCTACACCTTC
few,TRBD2,TRBV5-1,TRBJ2-2,CASSPLAGAAGELFF,TGCGCCAGCAGCCCGCTAGCGGGAGCGGCCGGGGAGCTGTTTTTT
.,.,TRBV19,TRBJ2-2,CASSRAGNTGELFF,TGTGCCAGTAGTAGAGCGGGCAACACCGGGGAGCTGTTTTTT
many,TRBD2,TRBV3-1,TRBJ2-3,CASSQELAGGTDTQYF,TGTGCCAGCAGCCAAGAACTAGCGGGAGGAACAGATACGCAGTATTTT
.,.,TRBV20-1,TRBJ2-1,CRYRYEQFF,TGCAGATACAGATATGAGCAGTTCTTC
many,.,TRBV28,TRBJ2-7,CASSAPGYVEQYF,TGTGCCAGCAGTGCCCCCGGGTACGTCGAGCAGTACTTC
many,.,TRBV28,TRBJ2-3,CASRTPTGPYTDTQYF,TGTGCCAGCCGAACCCCCACGGGACCATACACAGATACGCAGTATTTT
few,.,TRBV6-1,TRBJ2-5,CASSGFGVETQYF,TGTGCCAGCAGCGGATTTGGGGTTGAGACCCAGTACTTC
few,.,TRBV7-9,TRBJ2-1,CGARGSYNEQFF,TGTGGGGCAAGGGGATCCTACAATGAGCAGTTCTTC
many,.,TRBV28,TRBJ2-3,CASSLTAGSWGDTQYF,TGTGCCAGCAGTTTGACGGCGGGCTCCTGGGGAGATACGCAGTATTTT
many,.,TRBV2,TRBJ1-1,CASSEEKGVGAFF,TGTGCCAGCAGTGAAGAAAAGGGGGTAGGAGCTTTCTTT
many,.,TRBV5-6,TRBJ2-3,CASRIVGTDTQYF,TGTGCCAGCAGAATAGTGGGCACAGATACGCAGTATTTT
few,TRBD2,TRBV9,TRBJ2-5,CASSVAVASGIQETQYF,TGTGCCAGCAGCGTAGCAGTTGCTAGCGGGATCCAAGAGACCCAGTACTTC
few,.,TRBV3-1,TRBJ1-3,CASSPMGFQGNTIYF,TGTGCCAGCAGCCCAATGGGGTTTCAAGGAAACACCATATATTTT
.,.,TRBV11-2,TRBJ2-1,CANSLDWVGSGREQFF,TGTGCCAACAGCTTAGACTGGGTCGGGAGCGGGCGTGAGCAGTTCTTC
few,TRBD2,TRBV3-1,TRBJ2-5,CASSKPGLAGGRKETQYF,TGTGCCAGCAGCAAACCGGGACTAGCGGGAGGGCGAAAAGAGACCCAGTACTTC
few,TRBD2,TRBV24-1,TRBJ2-3,CATSDFTSATDTQYF,TGTGCCACCAGTGATTTTACTAGCGCCACAGATACGCAGTATTTT
many,.,TRBV28,TRBJ2-1,CATDTTYNEQFF,TGTGCCACGGACACCACCTACAATGAGCAGTTCTTC
many,.,TRBV5-1,TRBJ2-1,CASSLDTSNYNEQFF,TGCGCCAGCAGCTTGGACACATCAAATTACAATGAGCAGTTCTTC
.,.,TRBV19,TRBJ2-4,CASSRQQVDIQYF,TGTGCCAGTAGTAGACAACAGGTCGACATTCAGTACTTC
few,TRBD2,TRBV9,TRBJ2-2,CASSVGIAGDLSTGELFF,TGTGCCAGCAGCGTAGGGATAGCGGGAGACCTGAGCACCGGGGAGCTGTTTTTT
.,.,TRBV29-1,TRBJ1-5,CSVEEDGNQPQHF,TGCAGCGTTGAAGAGGACGGGAATCAGCCCCAGCATTTT
many,TRBD1,TRBV5-1,TRBJ2-1,CASSWVTGVMANEQFF,TGCGCCAGCAGCTGGGTGACAGGGGTCATGGCGAATGAGCAGTTCTTC
many,.,TRBV3-1,TRBJ2-1,CASSLRTGAQTYNEQFF,TGTGCCAGCAGCCTTAGAACGGGGGCTCAGACGTACAATGAGCAGTTCTTC
.,.,TRBV27,TRBJ2-3,CASSPYGTAQYF,TGTGCCAGCAGTCCCTACGGGACCGCGCAGTATTTT
.,TRBD1,TRBV28,TRBJ1-2,CASRLQGPNYGHTF,TGTGCCAGCAGACTACAGGGGCCGAACTATGGCCACACCTTC
.,.,TRBV29-1,TRBJ2-7,CSVTAARREQYF,TGCAGCGTTACGGCCGCTAGAAGGGAGCAGTACTTC
many,.,TRBV20-1,TRBJ2-7,CSARVPGAYEQYF,TGCAGTGCTAGAGTCCCGGGGGCCTACGAGCAGTACTTC
many,TRBD2,TRBV20-1,TRBJ2-2,CSARGLANTGELFF,TGCAGTGCTAGGGGACTAGCCAACACCGGGGAGCTGTTTTTT
many,.,TRBV20-1,TRBJ1-1,CSAPTGSTSTEAFF,TGCAGTGCCCCGACAGGTTCGACTAGCACTGAAGCTTTCTTT
many,TRBD1,TRBV28,TRBJ2-7,CASIRTGGPYEQYF,TGTGCCAGCATTCGGACAGGGGGCCCATACGAGCAGTACTTC